The clone carrying this T cell receptor (beta chain) was observed many times. Its antigen is undetermined. A single record per CDR3 protein comes from TCRdb applying MiXCR to the RT-PCR reads. The table lists over 450,000 distinct CDR3 sequences, under 15% of them singletons. This sample is drawn from a study of response to subunit inactivated influenza vaccine. The CDR3 sequence is 14 residues long. Germline loops: CDR1 SEHNR, CDR2 FQNEAQ (reference sequence). Trimming took off 2 bases at V and 0 bases at J, with 7 bases between the two ends. Broader study findings: The authors offered the suggestion that each seasonal influenza vaccination recruits few new T cells.

J is TRBJ1-1 and V is TRBV7-9, with no clear D. The clonotype originates from a man between 45 and 60 years old who received an inactivated influenza vaccine. Sequencing was performed on PBMCs from blood, taken roughly 6 weeks after vaccination. The CDR3 loop reads CASSLSTVNTEAFF. The CDR3 DNA sequence: TGTGCCAGCAGCTTAAGTACGGTGAACACTGAAGCTTTCTTT.